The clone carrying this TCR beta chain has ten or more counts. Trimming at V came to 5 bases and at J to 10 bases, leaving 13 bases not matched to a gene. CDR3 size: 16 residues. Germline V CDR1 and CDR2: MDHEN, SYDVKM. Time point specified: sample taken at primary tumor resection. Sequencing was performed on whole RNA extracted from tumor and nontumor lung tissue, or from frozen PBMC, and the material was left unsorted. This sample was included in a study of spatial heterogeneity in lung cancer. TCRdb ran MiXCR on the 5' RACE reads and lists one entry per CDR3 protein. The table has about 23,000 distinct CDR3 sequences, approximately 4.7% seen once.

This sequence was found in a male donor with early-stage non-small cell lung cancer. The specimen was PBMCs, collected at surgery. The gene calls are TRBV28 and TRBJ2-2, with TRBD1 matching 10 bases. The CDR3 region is CASSRQGARAGSELFF. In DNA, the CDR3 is TGTGCCAGCAGTCGACAGGGGGCGCGGGCCGGCTCGGAGCTGTTTTTT.